Listed below are T cell receptor beta chains from one sample, sequenced in a study of cytomegalovirus exposure and HLA in healthy donors. Libraries were prepared by immunoSEQ multiplex PCR; TCRdb keeps only in-frame clonotypes and omits some of them. The sample has about 130,000 clones; less than 80% are singletons. Sequences were obtained from PBMCs. The receptors stem from a man in his forties in good health and CMV-seropositive. The CDR3 runs from the conserved cysteine through the conserved F or W. Clone sizes are given selectively: once, few, many, or a class where the clone is expanded.

clone_size j_call v_call cdr3_aa
NA TRBJ2-2 TRBV28 CASSHRQIGLVAGELFF
NA TRBJ2-1 TRBV20-1 CSEQAGEFF
NA TRBJ2-3 TRBV5-1 CASSSPGGGADTQYF
NA TRBJ1-6 TRBV5-1 CASSFDRAQSPLHF
few TRBJ1-3 TRBV5-1 CASKESGNTIYF
NA TRBJ2-3 TRBV28 CASSGQWGLPRPDTQYF
NA TRBJ2-5 TRBV7-9 CASASTRGVQETQYF
NA TRBJ2-7 TRBV28 CATLGRGTYEQYF
few TRBJ2-7 TRBV10-2 CASSGLDLEQYF
NA TRBJ2-7 TRBV2 CASMRASSYEQYF
medium-sized TRBJ2-5 TRBV6-1 CASSLKTDLETQYF
few TRBJ1-3 TRBV12-5 CASGPSSGNTIYF
NA TRBJ2-5 TRBV19 CASRAGQRETQYF
once TRBJ1-1 TRBV6-1 CASNPTGKVDEAFF
NA TRBJ2-1 TRBV7-9 CASSPGTSGGAHNEQFF
NA TRBJ2-5 TRBV14 CASSQGTSGSQETQYF
NA TRBJ1-5 TRBV2 CASRYPDQPQHF
NA TRBJ1-2 TRBV2 CASSPRGTGVGYTF
NA TRBJ2-5 TRBV6-1 CASTLVLQETQYF
NA NA TRBV6-5 CASSYSVRVVSYEQYF
few TRBJ2-7 TRBV11-2 CASSLGGPGQGSYEQYF
NA TRBJ2-7 TRBV7-6 CASSLGPGQGWEQYF